This T cell receptor beta chain appears in the sequencing data of a study of regulatory T cells in long-lasting Graves disease. Construction of TCR beta libraries relied on iRepertoire HTBI primers and on Arm-PCR targeting CDR3 regions. Using its own MiXCR run on the multiplex PCR reads, TCRdb lists one record per CDR3 protein. The sample includes hundreds of thousands of distinct CDR3 sequences, about 13% seen only once; the top ten take more than 8.5%. This clonotype came up many times. Sample time point: newly diagnosed GD, antithyroid drugs for less than 3 months. Extracted PBMC RNA gave rise to the TCR library. There are 14 residues in the CDR3. V dropped 3 bases and J dropped 5 bases, with 11 bases sitting between them. Germline CDR1 is SGHVS and CDR2 is FQNEAQ. This same sample was also taken into another study, of T cells in Graves' hyperthyroidism and ophthalmopathy.

The receptor was derived from a man aged 30-40 years with Graves disease. The sequences come from peripheral blood mononuclear cells (PBMCs), collected at new diagnosis, from a patient treated with antithyroid drugs. The rearrangement uses TRBV7-8 and TRBJ2-1; no definite D call. CDR3 residues: CASSFVGTNNEQFF. The CDR3 DNA sequence: TGTGCCAGCAGCTTTGTGGGAACTAACAATGAGCAGTTCTTC.